The entry that follows covers one TCR beta chain sequence. The table lists this clonotype with many counts. No cognate antigen has been identified for it. No clone much larger than this one lies a single base away; base qualities are absent. Measured from the cysteine to the phenylalanine, the CDR3 is 11 residues long. The entry retains the CDR3 DNA only, 33 bases that are in frame from base 1. V is clipped by 5 bases and J by 4 bases, and the sequence between their germline boundaries is 6 bases long. These data originate in a study of blood T cells in healthy people across ages (dated by TCRdb to between 2014 and 2017). Study-level background: Template switching captured roughly one uniquely barcoded TCR beta cDNA molecule per two T cells in model experiments. The study measured age-related changes in TCR beta repertoire diversity using deep sequencing normalized with unique cDNA molecular identifiers. To avoid experimental bias, donors of different ages were distributed randomly across sequencing lanes. The study analyzed two additional independent replicas of 1 million unique cDNA reads from the same blood draw for two donors, one aged 18 to 30 and one aged 80 or older. The donors were divided into four age groups: young (average approximately 15 years), middle-aged (roughly 40), aged (about 60) and long-lived (nearly 85).

Library method: 5' RACE. Sequencing took place on an Illumina HiSeq 2500. A second roughly 7 to 12 cycle PCR used a sample-barcoded 5' primer and a J-beta primer mix. A template-switch 5' adaptor carrying 12 random nucleotides introduced a unique molecular identifier onto each TCR beta cDNA molecule. Each sample yielded at least 2.5 million CDR3-containing paired-end reads. All of the RNA was converted into first-strand cDNA using the Mint cDNA synthesis kit, with a TRBC-specific oligonucleotide serving as the primer. Following uracil-DNA glycosylase treatment, a first 18-cycle PCR with universal primers M1SS and BC2_uni_R was performed on all cDNA. In the source study's methods: For normalization, 1 million high-quality reads, each with a distinct molecular identifier, were randomly selected from each sample. Reads with shared molecular identifiers were discarded instead of being binned into consensus sequences. MiTCR, run with a Q25 quality threshold and the strictest error-elimination algorithm, handled CDR3 identification, clonotype clustering and error correction. Lower-bound total TCR beta diversity was estimated with a nonparametric unseen species model using Euler transformation. TCRdb trimmed public reads at Q25 via fastp, called clones via MiXCR and kept in-frame beta chains. Each record represents a unique CDR3 protein, reported with the most common genes and DNA among its rows. TCRdb, rather than the study authors, made the V and J calls. Here the sample has roughly 1.5 million distinct CDR3 sequences; approximately 39% occur a single time. The ten largest clones take up 4% of the sample.

The roughly 42 donors, aged 6 to 90 years, were systemically healthy Caucasian individuals from Russia. About 9.8 milliliters of peripheral blood were drawn from each donor into EDTA-treated Vacutainer tubes. Ficoll-Paque density-gradient centrifugation was used to isolate PBMCs, with at least 7 million obtained per sample. Total RNA, at least 5 micrograms per sample, was extracted from PBMCs with Trizol reagent. For every donor, an aliquot of PBMCs went through flow cytometry to measure the percentages of naive CD45RAhigh/CD27high T cells. General study outcomes and caveats: Because donor CMV infection status was unknown, age-related changes in expanded clonotypes were potentially confounded. Observed TCR beta diversity per million T cells fell roughly linearly with age, and a significant reduction was already apparent by age roughly 40. Compared with the aged group, more naive CD4+ T cells, fewer expanded clones and increased TCR diversity were shown by the long-lived group, suggesting age selection. Estimates of total diversity based on one million sequenced T cells were considered lower bounds and underestimates. There was a strong correlation between observed TCR beta diversity and the percentage of naive T cells measured by flow cytometry. Since profiling was done on bulk unsorted PBMCs, naive and antigen-experienced compartments could not be conclusively compared.

The sample comprised blood. The V and J genes are TRBV12-3 or TRBV12-4 and TRBJ2-7; the D gene lacks a confident call. The clonotype comes from a young woman in good health. The DNA sequence follows: TGTGCCAGCAGTGGGGAATACGAGCAGTACTTC. Its protein reads: CASSGEYEQYF.